These 12 T cell receptor beta chains were all obtained from the same sample, sequenced in a study of blood T cells in healthy people across ages. Using a J-beta primer mix together with a sample-barcoded 5' primer, a second PCR was run for roughly 7 to 11 cycles. TCRdb fed the 5' RACE reads into MiXCR, producing one record per CDR3 protein. Here the sample spans 710,000 or so distinct CDR3 sequences, about 20% being singletons. The sequenced sample was blood. Receptors were obtained from a man between 65 and 85 years old in good health.

J is TRBJ2-5 and V is TRBV24-1; 9 nucleotides align to TRBD1. Trimming removed 3 bases from V and 4 bases from J; junction bases left unmatched: 5. The CDR3 extends over 15 amino acids. Germline assignment: CDR1 KGHDR and CDR2 SFDVKD. The CDR3: CATSDPGQGPETQYF. For the CDR3, the DNA is TGTGCCACCAGTGATCCGGGACAGGGTCCAGAGACCCAGTACTTC.

This clonotype was seen more than once but under ten times. V and J are TRBV7-9 and TRBJ2-1, with TRBD1 as a possible D gene (5 bases). From germline, CDR1 is SEHNR and CDR2 FQNEAQ (reference sequence). CDR3 length equals 15 residues. V was pared by 2 bases and J by 5 bases, with 13 bases between. This CDR3 reads CASSLRVQGHNEQFF. The CDR3 nucleotides read TGTGCCAGCAGCTTAAGGGTTCAGGGCCACAATGAGCAGTTCTTC. The variable domain in full, with the rest retrieved from reference TRBV7-9 and TRBJ2-1, is DTGVSQNPRHKITKRGQNVTFRCDPISEHNRLYWYRQTLGQGPEFLTYFQNEAQLEKSRLLSDRFSAERPKGSFSTLEIQRTEQGDSAMYLCASSLRVQGHNEQFFGPGTRLTVL.

The chain is built from TRBV2 and TRBJ2-2, with unresolved D. Germline V lookup: CDR1 SNHLY, CDR2 FYNNEI. The CDR3 contains 16 residues. V was pared by 3 bases and J by 3 bases, with 14 bases between. The CDR3, as DNA: TGTGCCAGCAGTGATGGGCAGGCTTGGGACACCGGGGAGCTGTTTTTT. This sequence encodes CASSDGQAWDTGELFF.

This clonotype was seen only a few times. The chain couples TRBV6-2 or TRBV6-3 to TRBJ2-5; possibly TRBD2 for D (6 bases). TRBJ2-1 matches the DNA end more closely, so the J call is doubtful. The CDR3 extends over 13 amino acids. Germline V gives CDR1 MNHEY, CDR2 SVGEGT. In nucleotides, the CDR3 is TGTGCCATCGCGGGGACTGCAAATAATGAGCAGTTCTTC. Its translation is CAIAGTANNEQFF.

This clonotype turned up a few times. The chain's CDR3 is CASSLALVSTEAFF. DNA for the CDR3: TGTGCCAGCAGTCTGGCACTTGTAAGCACTGAAGCTTTCTTT. V is TRBV6-5 and J is TRBJ1-1, with D hard to call. The CDR3 extends over 14 amino acids. CDR1 is MNHEY, CDR2 SVGAGI, per germline. V was shortened by 5 bases and J by 4 bases, with 14 bases between the two germline ends.

This clonotype was counted ten times or more. This rearrangement joins TRBV12-3 or TRBV12-4 to TRBJ2-2; 11 nucleotides align to TRBD2. CDR3 size: 17 residues. J was trimmed by 2 bases and V by 6 bases; bases with no gene match: 8. The CDR3 nucleotides are TGTGCCAGCAGACACCTAGCGGGGGGACCAAACACCGGGGAGCTGTTTTTT. Translating it yields CASRHLAGGPNTGELFF.

This clonotype occurred a few times. The chain uses TRBV11-1 and TRBJ1-1; no firm D call. The CDR3 has 14 amino acids. Germline V gives CDR1 SGHAT, CDR2 FQDESV (reference sequence). Trimming pared 5 bases from V and 3 bases from J, leaving 13 bases between. In DNA form, the CDR3 reads TGTGCCAGCAGCCTCCGACCCGAGGACACTGAAGCTTTCTTT. Protein sequence: CASSLRPEDTEAFF. Complete variable domain (other parts from reference TRBV11-1 and TRBJ1-1): EAEVAQSPRYKITEKSQAVAFWCDPISGHATLYWYRQILGQGPELLVQFQDESVVDDSQLPKDRFSAERLKGVDSTLKIQPAELGDSAMYLCASSLRPEDTEAFFGQGTRLTVV.

The chain joins TRBV7-9 to TRBJ2-5, with D perhaps matching TRBD1 or TRBD2 (6 bases each). V was trimmed by 4 bases and J by 4 bases, leaving 10 bases between them. Germline V gives CDR1 SEHNR, CDR2 FQNEAQ (reference sequence). CDR3 length: 13 amino acids. The CDR3 region has the DNA TGTGCCAGCAGCTGGGGGGCTGTAGAGACCCAGTACTTC. It codes for CASSWGAVETQYF.

The chain recombines TRBV10-2 with TRBJ1-2, with TRBD1 as a possible D gene (6 bases). From germline, CDR1 is WSHSY and CDR2 SAAADI. The CDR3 length is 13 residues. V lost 3 bases to trimming and J lost 2 bases, with 7 bases between them. The CDR3 nucleotides read TGCGCCAGCAGTGAACAGGGAAACTATGGCTACACCTTC. Translation: CASSEQGNYGYTF.

This clonotype was picked up a small number of times. The chain is built from TRBV20-1 and TRBJ1-2; a possible D gene is TRBD1 (6 bases). CDR3 length equals 14 residues. Germline loops: CDR1 DFQATT, CDR2 SNEGSKA (reference sequence). V was clipped by 3 bases and J by 0 bases, with 11 bases between them. For the CDR3, the DNA is TGCAGTGCTAGTCGACAGGACTCTAACTATGGCTACACCTTC. Protein sequence: CSASRQDSNYGYTF.

The chain recombines TRBV28 with TRBJ1-2, with no clear D. V was pared by 3 bases and J by 3 bases, with 11 bases between. Per germline, CDR1 MDHEN and CDR2 SYDVKM. The CDR3 totals 14 residues. Written as DNA, the CDR3 is TGTGCCAGCAGTTTTCAGAGATCGGACTATGGCTACACCTTC. It codes for CASSFQRSDYGYTF.

The V gene is TRBV5-1, the J gene TRBJ1-4; D gene uncertain. The CDR3 covers 14 residues. V lost 5 bases and J lost 1, with 9 bases in between. Germline CDR1 reads SGHRS; CDR2 reads YFSETQ. The CDR3 here is CASSKDGTNEKLFF. The CDR3 DNA reads TGCGCCAGCAGTAAGGATGGAACTAATGAAAAACTGTTTTTT.